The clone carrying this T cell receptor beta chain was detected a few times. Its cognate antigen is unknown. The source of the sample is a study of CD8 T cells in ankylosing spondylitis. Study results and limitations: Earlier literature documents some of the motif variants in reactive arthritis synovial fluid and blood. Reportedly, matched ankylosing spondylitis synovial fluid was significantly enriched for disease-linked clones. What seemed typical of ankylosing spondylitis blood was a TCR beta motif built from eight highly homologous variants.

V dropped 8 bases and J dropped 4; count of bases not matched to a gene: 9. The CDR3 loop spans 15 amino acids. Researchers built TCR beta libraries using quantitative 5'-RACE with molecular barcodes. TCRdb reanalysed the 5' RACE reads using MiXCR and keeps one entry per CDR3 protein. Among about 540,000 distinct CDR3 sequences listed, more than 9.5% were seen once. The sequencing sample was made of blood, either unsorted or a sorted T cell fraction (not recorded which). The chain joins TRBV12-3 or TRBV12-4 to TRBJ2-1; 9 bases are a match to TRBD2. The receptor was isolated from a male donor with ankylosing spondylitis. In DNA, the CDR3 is TGTGCCAGCCCAGGGAGGCTAGCGGGGTACAATGAGCAGTTCTTC. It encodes CASPGRLAGYNEQFF.